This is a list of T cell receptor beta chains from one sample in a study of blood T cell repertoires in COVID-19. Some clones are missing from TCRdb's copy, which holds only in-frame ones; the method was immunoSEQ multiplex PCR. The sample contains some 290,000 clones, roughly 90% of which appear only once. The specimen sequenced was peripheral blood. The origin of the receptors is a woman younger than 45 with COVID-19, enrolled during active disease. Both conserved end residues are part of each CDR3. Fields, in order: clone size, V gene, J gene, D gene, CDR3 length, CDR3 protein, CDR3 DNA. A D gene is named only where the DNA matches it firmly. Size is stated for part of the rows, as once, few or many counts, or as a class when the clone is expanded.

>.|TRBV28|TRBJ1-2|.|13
CATAPEMHYGYTF
TGTGCCACGGCCCCGGAGATGCACTATGGCTACACCTTC
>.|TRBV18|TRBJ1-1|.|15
CASSLEAAMNTEAFF
TGTGCCAGCTCACTGGAGGCCGCCATGAACACTGAAGCTTTCTTT
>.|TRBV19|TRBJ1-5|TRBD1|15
CASSIGGTGFQPQHF
TGTGCCAGTAGTATAGGTGGGACAGGGTTTCAGCCCCAGCATTTT
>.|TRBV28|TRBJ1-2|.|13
CASSPDSNYGYTF
TGTGCCAGCAGTCCGGACAGTAACTATGGCTACACCTTC
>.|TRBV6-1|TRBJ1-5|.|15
CASSEDQGAVQPQHF
TGTGCCAGCAGTGAAGATCAGGGCGCGGTTCAGCCCCAGCATTTT
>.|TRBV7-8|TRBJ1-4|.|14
CASSRGGENEKLFF
TGTGCCAGCAGCCGTGGGGGGGAAAATGAAAAACTGTTTTTT
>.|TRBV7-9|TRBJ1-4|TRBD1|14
CASKGGGADEKLFF
TGTGCCAGCAAAGGAGGGGGCGCGGATGAAAAACTGTTTTTT
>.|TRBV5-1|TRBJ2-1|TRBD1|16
CASSFGQAEDYNEQFF
TGCGCCAGCAGCTTTGGACAGGCGGAAGACTACAATGAGCAGTTCTTC
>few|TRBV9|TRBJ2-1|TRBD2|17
CASSVIARLAGGDEQFF
TGTGCCAGCAGCGTAATCGCCCGACTAGCGGGAGGTGATGAGCAGTTCTTC
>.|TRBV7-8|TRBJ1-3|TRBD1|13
CASKTGGGNTIYF
TGTGCCAGCAAGACAGGGGGCGGAAACACCATATATTTT
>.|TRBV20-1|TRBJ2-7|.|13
CSASSHPTYEQYF
TGCAGTGCTAGTTCGCATCCTACCTACGAGCAGTACTTC
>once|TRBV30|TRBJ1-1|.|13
CAWNAGVDAEAFF
TGTGCCTGGAATGCGGGGGTTGACGCTGAAGCTTTCTTT
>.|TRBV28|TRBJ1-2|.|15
CASTPSPGGNYGYTF
TGTGCCAGCACTCCGTCCCCAGGAGGGAACTATGGCTACACCTTC
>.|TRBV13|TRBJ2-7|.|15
CASSLSGQGNYEQYF
TGTGCCAGCAGCTTAAGTGGGCAGGGGAATTACGAGCAGTACTTC
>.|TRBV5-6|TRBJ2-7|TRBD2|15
CASSLTSGSSYEQYF
TGTGCCAGCAGCTTAACTAGCGGGAGCTCCTACGAGCAGTACTTC
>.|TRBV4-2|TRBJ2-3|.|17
CASSQDGLRAYTDTQYF
TGTGCCAGCAGCCAAGATGGTTTGCGGGCCTACACAGATACGCAGTATTTT
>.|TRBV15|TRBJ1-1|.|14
CATSRDGGNTEAFF
TGTGCCACCAGCAGAGATGGAGGGAACACTGAAGCTTTCTTT
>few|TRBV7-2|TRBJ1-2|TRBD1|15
CASSLERTGGGGYTF
TGTGCCAGCAGTCTCGAAAGGACAGGGGGAGGTGGCTACACCTTC
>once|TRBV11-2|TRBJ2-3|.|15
CASSLAGGSPDTQYF
TGTGCCAGCAGCTTAGCTGGAGGGAGTCCAGATACGCAGTATTTT
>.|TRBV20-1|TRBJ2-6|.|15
CSASIEGSGANVLTF
TGCAGTGCTAGTATTGAGGGCTCTGGGGCCAACGTCCTGACTTTC
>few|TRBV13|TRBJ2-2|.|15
CASSYRSTPGGELFF
TGTGCCAGCAGCTACCGATCCACTCCGGGCGGGGAGCTGTTTTTT
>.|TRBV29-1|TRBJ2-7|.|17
CSVEDRGGANRPYEQYF
TGCAGCGTTGAAGATAGGGGGGGGGCAAACCGCCCCTACGAGCAGTACTTC
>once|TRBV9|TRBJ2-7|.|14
CASSSLVSSYEQYF
TGTGCCAGCAGTTCCCTAGTGAGCTCCTACGAGCAGTACTTC
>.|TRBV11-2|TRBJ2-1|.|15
CASSLVGGSYNEQFF
TGTGCCAGCAGCTTGGTGGGCGGGTCCTACAATGAGCAGTTCTTC
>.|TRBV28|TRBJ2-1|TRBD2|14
CASSLRLASGEQFF
TGTGCCAGCAGTTTAAGACTAGCGAGCGGTGAGCAGTTCTTC
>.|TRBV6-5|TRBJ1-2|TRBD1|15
CASSYRDRGRRGYTF
TGTGCCAGCAGTTACCGGGACAGGGGGCGCCGGGGCTACACCTTC
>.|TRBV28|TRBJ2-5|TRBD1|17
CASSPLWDREHQETQYF
TGTGCCAGCAGTCCCCTCTGGGACAGAGAGCACCAAGAGACCCAGTACTTC
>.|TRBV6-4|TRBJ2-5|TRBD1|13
CASSEAGGETQYF
TGTGCCAGCAGTGAAGCAGGGGGAGAGACCCAGTACTTC
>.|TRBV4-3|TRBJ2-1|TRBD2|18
CASSHAAGAGGLSDEQFF
TGCGCCAGCAGCCACGCGGCCGGGGCGGGGGGCCTGTCGGATGAGCAGTTCTTC
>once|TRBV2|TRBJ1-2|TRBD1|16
CASRREGATGGYGYTF
TGTGCCAGCAGGAGGGAAGGAGCGACAGGGGGCTATGGCTACACCTTC
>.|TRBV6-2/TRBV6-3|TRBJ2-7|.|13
CASSYRRSYEQYF
TGTGCCAGCAGTTATAGGCGGTCCTACGAGCAGTACTTC
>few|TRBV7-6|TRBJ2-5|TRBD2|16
CASSLDATSGQETQYF
TGTGCCAGCAGCTTAGACGCCACTAGCGGACAAGAGACCCAGTACTTC
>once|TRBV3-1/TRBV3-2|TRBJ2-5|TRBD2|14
CASSQGSSGETQYF
TGTGCCAGCAGCCAAGGTTCTAGCGGAGAGACCCAGTACTTC
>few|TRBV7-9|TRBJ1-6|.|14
CASSFGERNSPLHF
TGTGCCAGCAGCTTCGGGGAAAGAAATTCACCCCTCCACTTT
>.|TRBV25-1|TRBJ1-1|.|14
CASSEYELNTEAFF
TGTGCCAGCAGTGAATATGAGCTGAACACTGAAGCTTTCTTT
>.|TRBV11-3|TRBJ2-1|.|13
CASSLVRGNEQFF
TGTGCCAGCAGCTTAGTTAGGGGCAATGAGCAGTTCTTC
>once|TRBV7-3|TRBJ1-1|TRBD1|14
CASSSQGLNTEAFF
TGTGCCAGCAGCTCACAGGGGCTGAACACTGAAGCTTTCTTT
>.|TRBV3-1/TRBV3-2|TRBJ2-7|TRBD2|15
CASSQLDREGIEQYF
TGTGCCAGCAGCCAATTGGACCGGGAGGGCATCGAGCAGTACTTC
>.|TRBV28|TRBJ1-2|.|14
CASSPLGQSYGYTF
TGTGCCAGCTCCCCTCTGGGGCAGTCCTATGGCTACACCTTC
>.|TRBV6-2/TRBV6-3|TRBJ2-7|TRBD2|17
CASSPLNSGREVYEQYF
TGTGCCAGCAGTCCCCTTAATAGCGGGAGAGAAGTCTACGAGCAGTACTTC
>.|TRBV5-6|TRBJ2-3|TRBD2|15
CASSLASGRTDTQYF
TGTGCCAGCAGCTTGGCTAGCGGGAGGACAGATACGCAGTATTTT
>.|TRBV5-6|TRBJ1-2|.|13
CASSRDTNYGYTF
TGTGCCAGCAGCAGGGACACCAACTATGGCTACACCTTC
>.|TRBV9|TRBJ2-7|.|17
CASSVSKGARLFYEQYF
TGTGCCAGCAGCGTAAGTAAAGGGGCCCGTCTCTTCTACGAGCAGTACTTC
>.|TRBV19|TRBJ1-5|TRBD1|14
CASSMGQGFQPQHF
TGTGCCAGTAGTATGGGACAGGGTTTCCAGCCCCAGCATTTT